The clone carrying this T cell receptor (beta chain) has only a few counts. The antigen is undetermined. The entry originates in a study of identical twins. Germline CDR1 reads SEHNR; CDR2 reads FQNEAQ (reference sequence). Trimming took 6 bases from V and 15 from J; bases not matched to a gene: 11. CDR3 length: 12 amino acids. TCRdb re-called the 5' RACE reads with MiXCR, one entry per CDR3 protein. The table has under 800,000 distinct CDR3 sequences, about 20% seen once. Study-wide findings and caveats: Insertions ran lower in abundant cord blood beta clonotypes, though not in memory repertoires.

Another study also made use of these data, one on T cells expressing NK-cell markers. Turning to that study: Eight donors were sequenced, seven testing HCMV-seropositive and one testing seronegative. The share of CD8+ T cells held by dominant NKG2C+ clonotypes was about 1.0-8% in roughly 6 donors.

The receptor comes from a woman under 30 in good health. V and J are TRBV7-9 and TRBJ2-1; 7 nucleotides match TRBD2. Material: PBMCs. For the CDR3, the DNA is TGTGCCAGCAGTTTCGAGATGACTAGCATGTTCTTC. This encodes CASSFEMTSMFF.